The 5 T cell receptor beta chains in this list originate from one sample, sequenced in a study of T cell responses to AZD1222 COVID-19 vaccine. Method: immunoSEQ multiplex PCR; TCRdb's copy keeps in-frame clones and lacks some. The sample holds about 150,000 clones; approximately 95% are singletons and the top ten take 6.5% to 8%. This material consisted of peripheral blood, taken 28 days after the second AZD1222 dose. Receptors originate from an adult who received the AZD1222 COVID-19 vaccine.

The chain is built from TRBV5-1 and TRBJ1-2; D remains unclear. Germline V gene data show CDR1 as SGHRS and CDR2 as YFSETQ. With 0 bases removed from V and 3 bases from J, the gap between germline ends came to 15 bases. The CDR3 loop spans 16 amino acids. The DNA for the CDR3 is TGCGCCAGCAGCTTGGATTCGGGGAGTTCAGACTATGGCTACACCTTC. It translates to CASSLDSGSSDYGYTF.

There are a few counts of this clone. The chain recombines TRBV18 with TRBJ2-5; the D is unclear. CDR1 and CDR2 from the germline V gene are KGHSH and LQKENI. The length of the CDR3 is 13 residues. V dropped 3 bases and J dropped 5 bases, with 10 bases sitting between them. CDR3 loop: CASSPDGAETQYF. CDR3 DNA sequence: TGTGCCAGCTCACCGGACGGTGCCGAGACCCAGTACTTC.

The chain combines TRBV6-6 with TRBJ1-1, with D uncertain. CDR3 length equals 12 residues. In germline, CDR1 is MNHNY, CDR2 SVGAGI (reference sequence). Trimming took 7 bases from V and 2 from J, leaving 8 bases between them. Here the CDR3 reads CASTKTNTEAFF. The CDR3 nucleotides are TGTGCCAGCACAAAAACTAACACTGAAGCTTTCTTT.

This chain links TRBV5-1 with TRBJ1-2; no clear D gene. This CDR3 is built from 13 residues. V was pared by 4 bases and J by 4 bases, with 11 bases between. Per germline, CDR1 SGHRS and CDR2 YFSETQ. The CDR3 sequence: CASSLGPGYGYTF. CDR3 DNA: TGCGCCAGCAGCCTAGGACCGGGCTATGGCTACACCTTC.

This clone was found once. The chain is built from TRBV30 and TRBJ1-5, with 7 positions matching TRBD1. V lost 5 bases and J lost 9; bases outside the gene matches: 7. The germline CDR1 and CDR2 sequences are GTSNPN and SVGIG (reference sequence). The CDR3 runs to 12 residues. In DNA form, the CDR3 reads TGTGCCTGGGGACAGGTAGCGGGGCCCCAGCATTTT. This gives the protein CAWGQVAGPQHF. The whole variable domain, filled in from reference TRBV30 and TRBJ1-5, reads SQTIHQWPATLVQPVGSPLSLECTVEGTSNPNLYWYRQAAGRGLQLLFYSVGIGQISSEVPQNLSASRPQDRQFILSSKKLLLSDSGFYLCAWGQVAGPQHFGDGTRLSIL.